The 21 T cell receptor beta chains presented below share a single source sample, sequenced in a study of T-cell memory formation after mild COVID-19. Each CDR3 protein is one row after TCRdb ran MiXCR on the 5' RACE reads. The sample holds more than 400,000 distinct CDR3 sequences, 15% to 20% seen once. Sequenced sample: PBMCs or a T cell subset sorted from them (not recorded which). These receptors were obtained from an adult woman who had mild COVID-19 (a few samples of this study predate the infection). Cell type and time point are not known.

The J gene is TRBJ1-5, the V gene TRBV6-5, with a weak D call TRBD1 (5 bases). Trimming shortened V by 8 bases and J by 2 bases, and 16 bases separated the two germline ends. Germline V lookup: CDR1 MNHEY, CDR2 SVGAGI. CDR3 size: 15 residues. The CDR3 is CASPRAPSGNQPQHF. For the CDR3, the DNA is TGTGCCAGCCCCAGGGCCCCCTCCGGCAATCAGCCCCAGCATTTT.

This clonotype was seen a few times. The chain combines TRBV20-1 with TRBJ1-1; TRBD1 agrees at 8 bases. Germline-derived CDR1 and CDR2 are DFQATT and SNEGSKA (reference sequence). CDR3 size: 16 residues. After removal of 2 bases from V and 1 base from J, the junction contained 9 bases not matched to a gene. CDR3 sequence (DNA): TGCAGTGCTAGAAAAATTGGGACAGGCGGGAACACTGAAGCTTTCTTT. Its translation is CSARKIGTGGNTEAFF.

This clonotype was seen only a few times. The chain links TRBV9 to TRBJ2-1; 10 bases map to TRBD2. Germline CDR1 reads SGDLS; CDR2 reads YYNGEE. Trimming at V came to 0 bases and at J to 7 bases, leaving 4 bases not matched to a gene. This CDR3 has 15 amino acids. In DNA form, the CDR3 reads TGTGCCAGCAGCGTAGTAAGCGGGGGGGCAAATGAGCAGTTCTTC. Residues: CASSVVSGGANEQFF. Together with reference TRBV9 and TRBJ2-1, the CDR3 gives the full variable domain: DSGVTQTPKHLITATGQRVTLRCSPRSGDLSVYWYQQSLDQGLQFLIQYYNGEERAKGNILERFSAQQFPDLHSELNLSSLELGDSALYFCASSVVSGGANEQFFGPGTRLTVL.

The rearrangement joins TRBV18 to TRBJ2-7; TRBD2 might be the D (5 bases). The length of the CDR3 is 14 residues. Trimming removed 8 bases at V and 6 bases at J, with 20 bases between. CDR1 is KGHSH and CDR2 is LQKENI in the germline V gene. For the CDR3, the DNA is TGTGCCAGCACCATTGACGGGGTTTCGGCCGAGCAGTACTTC. The encoded protein is CASTIDGVSAEQYF.

This clonotype was picked up a small number of times. V usage is TRBV7-6 and J usage is TRBJ2-5; 8 bases agree with TRBD1. There are 16 residues in the CDR3. Trimming removed 5 bases from V and 3 bases from J; junction bases left unmatched: 11. Germline CDR1 and CDR2: SGHVS and FNYEAQ. The CDR3 DNA reads TGTGCCAGCAGCCCCATTCCGACAGGGGCTAAAGAGACCCAGTACTTC. Translating it yields CASSPIPTGAKETQYF.

This chain uses TRBV3-1 with TRBJ2-1, with D unclear. Germline V lookup: CDR1 LGHDT, CDR2 YNNKEL (reference sequence). The V end was cut by 3 bases, the J end by 12 bases, with 9 bases between. The CDR3 loop spans 11 amino acids. DNA for the CDR3: TGTGCCAGCAGCCAGCCGGGCGCGCAGTTCTTC. Translated, it gives CASSQPGAQFF.

The V and J genes are TRBV6-5 and TRBJ2-2, with 7 bases lining up with TRBD1. The germline gives CDR1 MNHEY, CDR2 SVGAGI. J was trimmed by 1 base and V by 4 bases; bases with no gene match: 3. The CDR3 length is 15 residues. Here the CDR3 reads CASSSGTENTGELFF. The CDR3 bases are TGTGCCAGCAGTTCCGGGACAGAGAACACCGGGGAGCTGTTTTTT.

The chain couples TRBV7-8 to TRBJ1-1; D is unresolved. This CDR3 is built from 16 residues. Germline V gene sequence: CDR1 SGHVS, CDR2 FQNEAQ. V was clipped by 1 base and J by 1 base, with 13 bases between them. The CDR3 protein is CASSLGWSISNTEAFF. The CDR3 nucleotides read TGTGCCAGCAGCTTAGGATGGTCGATCTCGAACACTGAAGCTTTCTTT. The whole variable domain, remainder taken from reference TRBV7-8 and TRBJ1-1, is GAGVSQSPRYKVAKRGQDVALRCDPISGHVSLFWYQQALGQGPEFLTYFQNEAQLDKSGLPSDRFFAERPEGSVSTLKIQRTQQEDSAVYLCASSLGWSISNTEAFFGQGTRLTVV.

This clonotype was observed at least ten times. The rearrangement links TRBV6-2 or TRBV6-3 to TRBJ2-1; D may be TRBD1 (7 bases). Looked up from germline, CDR1 is MNHEY and CDR2 is SVGEGT. The CDR3 contains 13 residues. Between the trimmed V and J ends, which lost 8 bases and 8 bases, there was a span of 16 bases. The CDR3 is CASRGGGRDEQFF. The CDR3 DNA is TGTGCCAGCCGAGGAGGGGGCAGAGATGAGCAGTTCTTC.

V usage is TRBV11-2 and J usage is TRBJ1-2, with a weak D call TRBD1 (6 bases). The CDR3 is 13 residues long. CDR1 SGHAT and CDR2 FQNNGV come from the germline V gene. Deletions cut 1 base from V and 8 bases from J, with 11 bases between. CDR3 nucleotides: TGTGCCAGCAGCTTAGTCAGGGGTTCCGGCTACACCTTC. Protein: CASSLVRGSGYTF.

In its sample, this clonotype was seen a few times. This chain connects TRBV20-1 to TRBJ2-1; 9 bases agree with TRBD1. The trim removed 7 bases at V and 9 bases at J, leaving 10 bases unmatched. This CDR3 comprises 13 residues. In germline, CDR1 is DFQATT, CDR2 SNEGSKA (reference sequence). CDR3: CSVEQGAEAEQFF. The CDR3 DNA reads TGCAGTGTCGAACAGGGGGCGGAGGCTGAGCAGTTCTTC.

This clonotype was seen a handful of times. The genes are TRBV5-1 and TRBJ2-2; D uncertain. Trimming stripped 4 bases from V and 1 base from J, with 14 bases between. There are 16 residues in the CDR3. Germline lookup yields CDR1 SGHRS and CDR2 YFSETQ. CDR3: CASSRGPLRNTGELFF. Here the CDR3 DNA reads TGCGCCAGCAGCCGCGGACCCCTGAGGAACACCGGGGAGCTGTTTTTT.

The chain uses TRBV30 and TRBJ2-7; 9 bases map to TRBD2. Unmatched junction bases numbered 15, after V lost 6 bases and J lost 6 bases. The V gene's germline CDR1 is GTSNPN and CDR2 SVGIG (reference sequence). The CDR3 length is 15 residues. CDR3 bases: TGTGCCTGCCACCACGTGGGCGGGAGGGCCGTCGAGCAGTACTTC. Translating gives CACHHVGGRAVEQYF.

This clonotype was detected a few times. The rearrangement uses TRBV24-1 and TRBJ2-4, with TRBD1 matching over 7 bases. Losses at the gene ends were 4 bases for V and 6 bases for J; bases not matched to a gene: 8. The length of the CDR3 is 15 residues. Germline CDR1 is KGHDR and CDR2 is SFDVKD. The chain's CDR3 is CATSDQDRVGNIQYF. Written as DNA, the CDR3 is TGTGCCACCAGTGACCAAGACAGGGTTGGAAACATTCAGTACTTC.

The table lists this clonotype with a few counts. The gene calls are TRBV20-1 and TRBJ1-1; no clear D gene. The CDR3 runs 14 residues. V was shortened by 1 base and J by 0 bases, with 9 bases between the two germline ends. Germline CDR1 DFQATT, CDR2 SNEGSKA (reference sequence). CDR3 nucleotides: TGCAGTGCTAGAGTTGGCGGGGTGAACACTGAAGCTTTCTTT. This gives the protein CSARVGGVNTEAFF.

This clonotype has just a few counts. As DNA, the CDR3 is TGTGCCAGCAGTGAAGGCGCGGGAGGGCCAAGAGATACGCAGTATTTT. As protein: CASSEGAGGPRDTQYF. The chain recombines TRBV25-1 with TRBJ2-3; TRBD2 aligns across 9 bases. This CDR3 region has 16 residues. Germline values: CDR1 MGHDK, CDR2 SYGVNS. V was clipped by 2 bases and J by 5 bases; unmatched bases: 8.

The genes are TRBV7-2 and TRBJ2-1; unclear D gene. Germline loops: CDR1 SGHTA, CDR2 FQGNSA. The CDR3 length is 17 residues. Trimming left V 3 bases short and J 7 bases short, with 22 bases between. The CDR3 bases are TGTGCCAGCAGCTTCCCCCGACCAGGTCTCCTGAGTAATGAGCAGTTCTTC. This translates into CASSFPRPGLLSNEQFF.

This clonotype was detected ten times or more. The chain couples TRBV6-1 to TRBJ1-1; 8 bases fit TRBD1. CDR3 size: 16 residues. J lost 5 bases, V lost 2 bases, and 10 bases had no gene match. The germline gives CDR1 MNHNS, CDR2 SASEGT. The CDR3 region is CASSESQGAGWTEAFF. The CDR3 DNA follows: TGTGCCAGCAGTGAATCGCAGGGGGCCGGTTGGACTGAAGCTTTCTTT.

V gene TRBV9 combines with J gene TRBJ1-6, with D possibly TRBD1 on 5 matching bases. CDR1 is SGDLS, CDR2 YYNGEE, per germline. The length of the CDR3 is 15 residues. Trimming removed 4 bases from V and 5 bases from J, with 13 bases in between. The CDR3 sequence is CASSPRTWHNSPLHF. The CDR3 region has the DNA TGTGCCAGCAGCCCAAGGACATGGCATAATTCACCCCTCCACTTT.

This clonotype showed up just a few times. CDR3 residues: CASRFTTGLGTSGRYEQFF. The DNA for the CDR3 is TGTGCCAGCAGGTTTACAACAGGGCTCGGGACTAGCGGGAGATATGAGCAGTTCTTC. V usage is TRBV12-3 or TRBV12-4 and J usage is TRBJ2-1, with 14 nucleotides matching TRBD2. The length of the CDR3 is 19 residues. V was clipped by 6 bases and J by 8 bases; unmatched bases: 18.

This clonotype occurred a few times. The chain has TRBV20-1 and TRBJ2-2; perhaps TRBD2 as D (6 bases). Germline CDR1 and CDR2: DFQATT and SNEGSKA (reference sequence). The CDR3 has 14 residues. V gave up 3 bases and J gave up 3 bases, with 11 bases separating them. CDR3: CSASRGEDTGELFF. The CDR3 coding sequence is TGCAGTGCTAGTCGCGGGGAGGACACCGGGGAGCTGTTTTTT.